This note documents a single T cell receptor beta chain sequence. This entry is derived from a study of T cells in Graves' hyperthyroidism and ophthalmopathy. V was clipped by 4 bases and J by 5 bases; unmatched bases: 4. CDR1 and CDR2 from the germline V gene are MGHDK and SYGVNS. The CDR3 totals 13 residues. Diagnosis rested on symptoms, serum thyroxine and TRAb, thyroid ultrasound, and orbital computed tomography. Authors of the study amplified TCR beta CDR3 regions from RNA transcripts. HTBI primers were employed in a first-round RT-PCR of the TCR CDR3. TCRdb called the multiplex PCR reads again in MiXCR, with one record for every CDR3 protein. The table has 370,000 or so distinct CDR3 sequences, 20% to 25% seen once; the top ten hold around 79%.

The sequenced sample consisted of blood. The sequence came from a man aged 50 to 60 with Graves' hyperthyroidism. This chain joins TRBV25-1 and TRBJ1-2, with TRBD1 matching over 7 bases. Here the CDR3 DNA reads TGTGCCAGCAGTGCCATGACAGGGTATGGCTACACCTTC. Its protein product is CASSAMTGYGYTF.